This T cell receptor (beta chain) was recovered during a study of blood T cell repertoires in COVID-19. Across the study: Samples came from the United States, Italy and Spain, spanning acute and convalescent COVID-19. Sources were T cells, B-cell-depleted T cells, or PBMCs; the material itself was cDNA or gDNA.

Deletions cut 2 bases from V and 6 bases from J, with 8 bases between. CDR3 size: 11 residues. Germline V gene sequence: CDR1 GTSNPN, CDR2 SVGIG (reference sequence). In the authors' methods: The assay estimated nucleated cells by amplifying reference gene primers. The method was immunoSEQ multiplex PCR; TCRdb's version includes in-frame clones alone and lacks a portion of them. V, J and clone size were drawn from that table, and D and trimming were deduced from the DNA. Seen here are approximately 310,000 clones, approximately 89% observed once, and the top ten hold approximately 7.8%. Sequencing was performed on peripheral blood. This receptor was taken from a woman between 50 and 59 years old who had recovered from COVID-19. This rearrangement joins TRBV30 to TRBJ2-7, with unresolved D. CDR3 sequence (DNA): TGTGCCTGGAGTCTATATGGCGAGCAGTACTTC. Its protein product is CAWSLYGEQYF.